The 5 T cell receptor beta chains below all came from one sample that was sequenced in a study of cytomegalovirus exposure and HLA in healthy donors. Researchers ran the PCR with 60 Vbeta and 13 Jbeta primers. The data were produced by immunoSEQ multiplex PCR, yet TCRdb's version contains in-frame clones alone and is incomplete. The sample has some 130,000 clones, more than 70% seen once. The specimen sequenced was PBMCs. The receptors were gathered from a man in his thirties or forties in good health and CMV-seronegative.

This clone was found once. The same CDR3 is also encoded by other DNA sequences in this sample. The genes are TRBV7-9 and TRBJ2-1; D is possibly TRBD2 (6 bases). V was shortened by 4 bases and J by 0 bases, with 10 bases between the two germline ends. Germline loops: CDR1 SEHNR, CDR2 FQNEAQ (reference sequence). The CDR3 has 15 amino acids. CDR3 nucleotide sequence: TGTGCCAGCAGCTCTCCCGGGAGCTCCTACAATGAGCAGTTCTTC. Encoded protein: CASSSPGSSYNEQFF.

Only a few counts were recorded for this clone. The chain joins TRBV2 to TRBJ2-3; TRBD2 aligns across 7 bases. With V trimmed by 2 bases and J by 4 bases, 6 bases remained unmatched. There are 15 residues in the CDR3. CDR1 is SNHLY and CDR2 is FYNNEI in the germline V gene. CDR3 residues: CASSEWVRGADTQYF. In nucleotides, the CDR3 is TGTGCCAGCAGTGAATGGGTACGGGGGGCAGATACGCAGTATTTT.

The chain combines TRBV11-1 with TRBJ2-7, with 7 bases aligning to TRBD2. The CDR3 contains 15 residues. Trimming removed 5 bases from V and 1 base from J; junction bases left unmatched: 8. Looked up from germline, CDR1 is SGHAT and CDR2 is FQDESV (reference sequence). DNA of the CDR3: TGTGCCAGCAGCCGAGGCGGGAGTGGGTCCTACGAGCAGTACTTC. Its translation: CASSRGGSGSYEQYF.

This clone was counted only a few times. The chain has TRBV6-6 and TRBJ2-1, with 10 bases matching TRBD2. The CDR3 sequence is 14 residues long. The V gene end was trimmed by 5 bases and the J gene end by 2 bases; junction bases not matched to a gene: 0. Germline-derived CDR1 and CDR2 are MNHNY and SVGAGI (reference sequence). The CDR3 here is CASSTSGTYNEQFF. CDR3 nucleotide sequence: TGTGCCAGCAGTACTAGCGGGACCTACAATGAGCAGTTCTTC.

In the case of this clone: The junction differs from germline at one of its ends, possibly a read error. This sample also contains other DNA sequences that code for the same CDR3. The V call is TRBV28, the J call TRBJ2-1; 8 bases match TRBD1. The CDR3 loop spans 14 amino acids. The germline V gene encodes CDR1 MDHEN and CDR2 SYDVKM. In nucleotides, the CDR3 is TGTGCCAGTAGTTTAGCGACAGGGGCAGATGAGCAGTTCTTC. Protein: CASSLATGADEQFF.